This TCR beta chain was identified in a study of OX40 agonist ivuxolimab in advanced cancers. The overall study: The dose-escalation group included hepatocellular carcinoma, melanoma, renal cell carcinoma and head and neck cancer. Study outcomes and limitations: With doses of 0.1-3.0 mg/kg, partial responders showed among the lowest clonal expansion. Nonresponders, in some cases, also had low normalized T-cell clonal expansion.

Points on this clone: Its antigen is undetermined.

This CDR3 comprises 12 residues. Per germline, CDR1 SNHLY and CDR2 FYNNEI. Deletions cut 7 bases from V and 5 bases from J, with 11 bases between. The assay was immunoSEQ multiplex PCR, and TCRdb's table has in-frame clones only and misses some. In the table there are 45,000 to 55,000 clones, nearly 85% of which are singletons. The sample here was CD4+ or CD8+ T cells sorted from blood, taken in a trial of the OX40 agonist ivuxolimab. The TCR originated in an adult with an advanced solid tumor such as melanoma, head and neck, liver or kidney cancer. This rearrangement joins TRBV2 to TRBJ1-1, with D uncertain. The CDR3, as DNA: TGTGCCAGCACGATCGAGGGAACTGAAGCTTTCTTT. This translates into CASTIEGTEAFF.